The present T cell receptor (beta chain) was sequenced within a study of blood T cells in healthy people across ages. Looking at the study overall: About one barcoded beta molecule per two T cells was the capture yield of template switching.

The authors ran a second PCR of about 7 to 11 cycles using a sample-barcoded 5' primer and a J-beta primer mix. TCRdb fed the 5' RACE reads into MiXCR, producing one record per CDR3 protein. The sample records just over 1 million distinct CDR3 sequences, roughly 45% being singletons. Sequencing was performed on blood. This receptor was taken from a woman aged 60-70 years in good health.

The CDR3 nucleotides are TGTGCCAGCAGTGGTGGGACTAGCGTCTACAATGAGCAGTTCTTC. This gives the protein CASSGGTSVYNEQFF. V and J are TRBV6-5 and TRBJ2-1; 10 bases agree with TRBD2. V was pared by 5 bases and J by 3 bases, with 4 bases of the junction left unmatched. Germline values: CDR1 MNHEY, CDR2 SVGAGI. CDR3 size: 15 residues.